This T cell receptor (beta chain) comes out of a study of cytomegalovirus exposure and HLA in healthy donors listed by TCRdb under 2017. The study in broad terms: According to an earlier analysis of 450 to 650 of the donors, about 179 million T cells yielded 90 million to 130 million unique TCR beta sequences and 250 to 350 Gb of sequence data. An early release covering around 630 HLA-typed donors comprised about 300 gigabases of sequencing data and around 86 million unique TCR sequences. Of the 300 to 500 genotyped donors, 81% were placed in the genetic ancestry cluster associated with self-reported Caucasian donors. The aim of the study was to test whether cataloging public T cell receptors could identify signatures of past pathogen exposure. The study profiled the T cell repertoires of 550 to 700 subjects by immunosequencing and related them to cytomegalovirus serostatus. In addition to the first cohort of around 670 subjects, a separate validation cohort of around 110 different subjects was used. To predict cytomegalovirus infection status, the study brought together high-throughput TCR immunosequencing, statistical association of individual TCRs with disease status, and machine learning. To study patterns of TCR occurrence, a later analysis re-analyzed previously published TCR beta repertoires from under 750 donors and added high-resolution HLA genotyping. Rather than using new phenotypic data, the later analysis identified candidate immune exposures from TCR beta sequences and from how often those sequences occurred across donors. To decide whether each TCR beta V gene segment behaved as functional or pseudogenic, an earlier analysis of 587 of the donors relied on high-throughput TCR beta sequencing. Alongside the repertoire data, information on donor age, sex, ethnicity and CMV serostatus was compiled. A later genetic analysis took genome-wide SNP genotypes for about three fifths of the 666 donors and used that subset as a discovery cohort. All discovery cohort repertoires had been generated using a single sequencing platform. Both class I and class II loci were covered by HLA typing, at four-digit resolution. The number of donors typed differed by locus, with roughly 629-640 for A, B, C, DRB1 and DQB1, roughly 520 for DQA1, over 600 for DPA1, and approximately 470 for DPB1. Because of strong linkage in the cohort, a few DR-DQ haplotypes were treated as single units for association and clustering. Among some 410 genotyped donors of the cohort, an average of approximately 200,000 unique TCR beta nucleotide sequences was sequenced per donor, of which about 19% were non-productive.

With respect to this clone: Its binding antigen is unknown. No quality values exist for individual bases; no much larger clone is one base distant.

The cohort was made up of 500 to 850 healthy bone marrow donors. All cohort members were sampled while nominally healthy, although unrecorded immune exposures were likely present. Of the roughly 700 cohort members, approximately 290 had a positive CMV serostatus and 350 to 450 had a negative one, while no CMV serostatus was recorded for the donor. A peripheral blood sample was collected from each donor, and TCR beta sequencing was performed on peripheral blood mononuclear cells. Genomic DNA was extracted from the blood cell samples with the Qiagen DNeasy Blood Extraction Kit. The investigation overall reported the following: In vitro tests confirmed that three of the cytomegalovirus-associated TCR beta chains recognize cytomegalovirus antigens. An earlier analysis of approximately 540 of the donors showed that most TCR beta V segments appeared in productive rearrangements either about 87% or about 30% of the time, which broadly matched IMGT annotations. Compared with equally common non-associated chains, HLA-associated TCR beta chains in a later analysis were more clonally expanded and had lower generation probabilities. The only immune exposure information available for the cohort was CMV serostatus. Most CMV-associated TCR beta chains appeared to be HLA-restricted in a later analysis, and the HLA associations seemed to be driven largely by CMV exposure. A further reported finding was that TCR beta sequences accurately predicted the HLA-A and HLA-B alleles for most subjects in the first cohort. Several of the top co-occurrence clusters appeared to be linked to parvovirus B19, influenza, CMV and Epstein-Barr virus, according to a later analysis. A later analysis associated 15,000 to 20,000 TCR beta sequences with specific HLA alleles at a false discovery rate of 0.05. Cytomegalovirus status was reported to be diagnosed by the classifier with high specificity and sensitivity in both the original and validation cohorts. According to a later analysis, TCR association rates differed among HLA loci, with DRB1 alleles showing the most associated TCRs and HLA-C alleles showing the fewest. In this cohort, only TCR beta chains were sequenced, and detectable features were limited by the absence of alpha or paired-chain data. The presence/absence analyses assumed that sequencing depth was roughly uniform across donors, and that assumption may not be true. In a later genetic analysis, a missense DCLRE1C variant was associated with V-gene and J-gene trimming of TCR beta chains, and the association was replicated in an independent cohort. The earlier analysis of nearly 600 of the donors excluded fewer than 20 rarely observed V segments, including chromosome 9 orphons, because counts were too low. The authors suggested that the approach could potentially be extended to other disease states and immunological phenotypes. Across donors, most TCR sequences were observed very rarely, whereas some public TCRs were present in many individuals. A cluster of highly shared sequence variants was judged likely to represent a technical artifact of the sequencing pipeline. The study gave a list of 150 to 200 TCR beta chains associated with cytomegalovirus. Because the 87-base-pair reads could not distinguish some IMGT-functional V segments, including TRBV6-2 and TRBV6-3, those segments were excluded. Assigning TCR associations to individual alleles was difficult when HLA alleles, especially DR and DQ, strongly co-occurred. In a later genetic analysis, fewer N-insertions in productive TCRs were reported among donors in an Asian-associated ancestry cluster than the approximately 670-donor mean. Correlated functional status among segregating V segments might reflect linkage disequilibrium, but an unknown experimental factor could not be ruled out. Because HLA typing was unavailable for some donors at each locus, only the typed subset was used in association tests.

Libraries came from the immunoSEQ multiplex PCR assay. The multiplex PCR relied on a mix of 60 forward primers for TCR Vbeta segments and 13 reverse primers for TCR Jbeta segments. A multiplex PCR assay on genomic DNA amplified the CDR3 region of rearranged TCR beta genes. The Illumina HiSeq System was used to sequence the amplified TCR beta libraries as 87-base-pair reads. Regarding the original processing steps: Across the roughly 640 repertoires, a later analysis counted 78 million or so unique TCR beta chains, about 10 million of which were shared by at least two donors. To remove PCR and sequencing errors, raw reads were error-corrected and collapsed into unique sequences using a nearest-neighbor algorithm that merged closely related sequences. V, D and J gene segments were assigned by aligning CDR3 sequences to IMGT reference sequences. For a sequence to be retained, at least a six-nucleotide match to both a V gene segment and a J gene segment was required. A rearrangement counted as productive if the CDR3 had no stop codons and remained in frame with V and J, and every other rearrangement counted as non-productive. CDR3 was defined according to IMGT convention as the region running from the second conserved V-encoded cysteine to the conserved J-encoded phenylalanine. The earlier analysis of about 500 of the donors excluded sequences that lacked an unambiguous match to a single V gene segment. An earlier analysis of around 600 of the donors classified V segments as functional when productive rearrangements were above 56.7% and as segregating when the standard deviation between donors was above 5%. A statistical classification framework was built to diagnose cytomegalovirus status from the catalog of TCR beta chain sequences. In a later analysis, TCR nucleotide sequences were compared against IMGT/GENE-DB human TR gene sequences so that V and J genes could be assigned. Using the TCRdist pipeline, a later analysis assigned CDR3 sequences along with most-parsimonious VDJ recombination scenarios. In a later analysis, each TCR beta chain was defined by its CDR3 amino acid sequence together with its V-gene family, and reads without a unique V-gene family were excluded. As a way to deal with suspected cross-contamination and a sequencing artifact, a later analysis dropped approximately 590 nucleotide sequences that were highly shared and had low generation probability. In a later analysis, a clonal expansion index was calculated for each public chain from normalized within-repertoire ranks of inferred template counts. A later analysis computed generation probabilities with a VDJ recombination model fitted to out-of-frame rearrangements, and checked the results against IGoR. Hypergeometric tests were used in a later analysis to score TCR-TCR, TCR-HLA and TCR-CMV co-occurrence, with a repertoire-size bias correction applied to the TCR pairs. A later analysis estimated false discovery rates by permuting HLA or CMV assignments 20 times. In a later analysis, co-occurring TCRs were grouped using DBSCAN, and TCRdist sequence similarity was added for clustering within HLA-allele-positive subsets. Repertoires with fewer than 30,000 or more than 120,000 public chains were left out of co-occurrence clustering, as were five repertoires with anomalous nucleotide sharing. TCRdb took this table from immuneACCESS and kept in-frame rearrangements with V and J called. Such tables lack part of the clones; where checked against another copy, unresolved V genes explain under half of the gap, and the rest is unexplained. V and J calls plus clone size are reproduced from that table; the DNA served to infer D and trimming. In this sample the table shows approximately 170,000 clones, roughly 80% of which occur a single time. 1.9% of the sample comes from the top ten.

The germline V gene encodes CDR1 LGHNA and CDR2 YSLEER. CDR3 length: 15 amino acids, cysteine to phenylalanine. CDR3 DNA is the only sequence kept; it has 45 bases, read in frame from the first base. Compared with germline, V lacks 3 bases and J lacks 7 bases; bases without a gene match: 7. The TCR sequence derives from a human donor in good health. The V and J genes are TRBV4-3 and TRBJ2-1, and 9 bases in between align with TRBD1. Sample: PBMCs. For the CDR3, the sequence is CASSQYGTGINEQFF. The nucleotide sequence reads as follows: TGCGCCAGCAGCCAGTACGGGACAGGGATTAATGAGCAGTTCTTC.